The next 29 T cell receptor beta chains were all read from a single sample in a study of blood T cell repertoires in COVID-19. The protocol was immunoSEQ multiplex PCR, while the TCRdb copy is restricted to in-frame clones and leaves out a portion. Of 150,000 or so clones listed, 75% to 90% were seen once; the top ten hold approximately 2.9%. Sequences were obtained from peripheral blood. All receptors come from a woman aged 60 to 75 with acute or convalescent COVID-19.

The chain couples TRBV28 to TRBJ1-5; 8 bases map to TRBD1. Germline V lookup: CDR1 MDHEN, CDR2 SYDVKM. V was clipped by 3 bases and J by 3 bases; unmatched bases: 4. This CDR3 region has 15 residues. CDR3 in DNA: TGTGCCAGCAGTTTTGACAGGGGAGACAATCAGCCCCAGCATTTT. Translation gives CASSFDRGDNQPQHF.

This clone was found once. J is TRBJ2-1 and V is TRBV7-9, with 8 bases aligning to TRBD2. V lost 5 bases, J lost 13 bases, and 19 bases stayed unmatched. This CDR3 has 16 amino acids. Germline V CDR1 and CDR2: SEHNR, FQNEAQ (reference sequence). The CDR3 sequence: CASSQNRTSFAAAQFF. In DNA form, the CDR3 reads TGTGCCAGCAGCCAAAACCGGACTAGCTTTGCGGCCGCTCAGTTCTTC.

A few counts support this clone. V is TRBV19 and J is TRBJ1-3, with 9 bases aligning to TRBD1. V shed 7 bases and J 2 bases; nucleotides not matched to a gene: 3. CDR1 is LNHDA and CDR2 is SQIVND in the germline V gene (reference sequence). The CDR3 loop spans 14 amino acids. CDR3 nucleotides: TGTGCCAGTAAGGGACAGGGACCTGGAAACACCATATATTTT. Translation gives CASKGQGPGNTIYF.

This clone was recorded once. The chain joins TRBV3-1 (or the pseudogene TRBV3-2) to TRBJ1-2; 8 bases match TRBD1. The CDR3 sequence is 16 residues long. J gave up 3 bases and V 0 bases, and 6 bases lay outside the gene matches. From germline, CDR1 is LGHDT and CDR2 YNNKEL (reference sequence). The CDR3 DNA sequence: TGTGCCAGCAGCCAAGATGGCAGGGGGCGCGACTATGGCTACACCTTC. Translating it yields CASSQDGRGRDYGYTF.

This chain connects TRBV5-4 to TRBJ2-2; D unclear. There are 17 residues in the CDR3. V lost 2 bases, J lost 0 bases, and 14 bases lay in between. Germline CDR1 SGHNT, CDR2 YYREEE (reference sequence). The CDR3 sequence is CASSFSASFANTGELFF. CDR3 DNA sequence: TGTGCCAGCAGCTTCAGCGCATCCTTCGCGAACACCGGGGAGCTGTTTTTT.

This chain's CDR3 is CASNSGVYNEQFF. The CDR3 nucleotides read TGTGCCAGCAATAGCGGGGTTTACAATGAGCAGTTCTTC. J is TRBJ2-1 and V is TRBV2; TRBD2 agrees at 8 bases. Germline V gene sequence: CDR1 SNHLY, CDR2 FYNNEI. V dropped 7 bases and J dropped 4; count of bases not matched to a gene: 3. The CDR3 length is 13 residues. The full variable domain, with the rest looked up from reference TRBV2 and TRBJ2-1, is EPEVTQTPSHQVTQMGQEVILRCVPISNHLYFYWYRQILGQKVEFLVSFYNNEISEKSEIFDDQFSVERPDGSNFTLKIRSTKLEDSAMYFCASNSGVYNEQFFGPGTRLTVL.

This chain connects TRBV6-6 to TRBJ2-7, with D possibly TRBD1 on 8 matching bases. Trimming removed 0 bases from V and 1 base from J, with 13 bases in between. This CDR3 comprises 16 residues. Germline CDR1 is MNHNY and CDR2 is SVGAGI (reference sequence). The CDR3 sequence is CASSYSTGGGSYEQYF. The CDR3 bases are TGTGCCAGCAGTTACTCCACAGGGGGAGGGTCCTACGAGCAGTACTTC.

This clone came up once. The V call is TRBV7-9, the J call TRBJ1-2; perhaps TRBD1 as D (5 bases). The CDR3 sequence is 16 residues long. The germline gives CDR1 SEHNR, CDR2 FQNEAQ (reference sequence). Trimming stripped 1 base from V and 0 bases from J, with 12 bases between. This CDR3 reads CASSLDLTTANYGYTF. The CDR3 DNA follows: TGTGCCAGCAGCTTAGACCTAACGACAGCTAACTATGGCTACACCTTC.

The V gene is TRBV18, the J gene TRBJ1-5; D unresolved. Looked up from germline, CDR1 is KGHSH and CDR2 is LQKENI. Trimming shortened V by 4 bases and J by 6 bases, and 10 bases separated the two germline ends. This CDR3 is 13 amino acids long. DNA of the CDR3: TGTGCCAGCTCACTGCACGAGGCTCAGCCCCAGCATTTT. As protein: CASSLHEAQPQHF.

This rearrangement joins TRBV19 to TRBJ2-7; D is perhaps TRBD1 (6 bases). Trimming took off 5 bases at V and 7 bases at J, with 21 bases between the two ends. CDR1 LNHDA and CDR2 SQIVND come from the germline V gene (reference sequence). The CDR3 covers 15 residues. The CDR3 DNA reads as TGTGCCAGTAGTCGGAAAGGGACAATGAACTATGAGCAGTACTTC. Protein sequence: CASSRKGTMNYEQYF.

CDR3 in amino acids: CASSLTGGATTGELFF. The CDR3 bases are TGTGCCAGCAGCTTAACCGGGGGGGCCACAACCGGGGAGCTGTTTTTT. V and J are TRBV7-3 and TRBJ2-2; 8 bases agree with TRBD2. CDR1 is SGHTA and CDR2 is FQGTGA in the germline V gene. The J segment lost 5 bases and the V segment lost 0 bases, leaving 5 bases of the junction unmatched. The CDR3 sequence is 16 residues long.

The rearrangement uses TRBV5-5 and TRBJ2-7; D gene ambiguous. The germline V and J ends were trimmed by 1 base and 6 bases, with 5 bases remaining between them. The CDR3 totals 11 residues. CDR1 and CDR2 (germline): SGHKS, YYEKEE (reference sequence). The CDR3 protein is CASSLLVEQYF. CDR3 bases: TGTGCCAGCAGCTTGCTCGTCGAGCAGTACTTC.

V usage is TRBV7-2 and J usage is TRBJ1-4; a weak D match, TRBD1 (6 bases). CDR1 is SGHTA, CDR2 FQGNSA, per germline. The CDR3 length is 16 residues. The V gene lost 1 base and the J gene lost 2 bases, with 11 bases spanning the gap. CDR3 nucleotides: TGTGCCAGCAGCTTAGGGCAGGGGTATACTAATGAAAAACTGTTTTTT. Its translation is CASSLGQGYTNEKLFF.

V is TRBV28 and J is TRBJ1-2; TRBD1 agrees at 9 bases. The CDR3 sequence is 15 residues long. V was clipped by 6 bases and J by 7 bases; unmatched bases: 12. Germline CDR1 is MDHEN and CDR2 is SYDVKM. The CDR3 loop reads CASRPPGQGSGGYTF. DNA for the CDR3: TGTGCCAGCAGGCCCCCGGGACAGGGTAGTGGTGGCTACACCTTC.

The V gene is TRBV19, the J gene TRBJ2-3; TRBD1 agrees at 10 bases. This CDR3 region has 16 residues. Unmatched junction bases numbered 8, after V lost 3 bases and J lost 5 bases. Germline lookup yields CDR1 LNHDA and CDR2 SQIVND (reference sequence). The CDR3 is CASSMGGTGAGDTQYF. The CDR3, as DNA: TGTGCCAGTAGTATGGGCGGGACAGGGGCTGGAGATACGCAGTATTTT.

This clone was seen more than once but under ten times. V usage is TRBV24-1 and J usage is TRBJ2-1; 7 bases are a match to TRBD1. V lost 3 bases and J lost 10; bases outside the gene matches: 11. The CDR3 is made up of 15 amino acids. Germline values: CDR1 KGHDR, CDR2 SFDVKD. CDR3 coding DNA: TGTGCCACCAGTGATCCGGGCAGGGGGAAGTCAGAGCAGTTCTTC. This gives the protein CATSDPGRGKSEQFF.

The V gene is TRBV5-1, the J gene TRBJ1-6; D is uncertain. Germline lookup yields CDR1 SGHRS and CDR2 YFSETQ. The CDR3 runs to 14 residues. V was cut by 1 base and J by 6 bases, with 8 bases left in between. The CDR3 here is CASSLNYPNSPLHF. CDR3 coding DNA: TGCGCCAGCAGCTTGAACTATCCTAATTCACCCCTCCACTTT.

The V and J genes are TRBV11-2 and TRBJ2-3, with D possibly TRBD1 on 6 matching bases. The germline CDR1 and CDR2 sequences are SGHAT and FQNNGV. Trimming pared 5 bases from V and 6 bases from J, leaving 18 bases between. The CDR3 loop spans 15 amino acids. CDR3 DNA: TGTGCCAGCAGCCGAGGGGGAATAAGTAGGGATACGCAGTATTTT. Translating gives CASSRGGISRDTQYF.

The chain joins TRBV11-2 to TRBJ2-7; TRBD1 might be the D (6 bases). The CDR3 totals 13 residues. Trimming took 6 bases from V and 6 from J, leaving 15 bases between them. CDR1 is SGHAT, CDR2 FQNNGV, per germline. CDR3 amino acids: CASRRLRDIEQYF. For the CDR3, the DNA is TGTGCCAGCAGGCGCCTCCGGGACATCGAGCAGTACTTC.

This clone was seen more than once but under ten times. The CDR3 spells CASSYPTGWPANTEAFF. DNA for the CDR3: TGTGCCAGCAGTTATCCTACCGGGTGGCCGGCGAACACTGAAGCTTTCTTT. The J gene is TRBJ1-1, the V gene TRBV6-2 or TRBV6-3; D call uncertain. Trimming stripped 3 bases from V and 1 base from J, with 18 bases between. CDR3 length equals 17 residues. CDR1 and CDR2 from the germline V gene are MNHEY and SVGEGT.

The chain is built from TRBV4-1 and TRBJ1-1; tentatively, D is TRBD1 (6 bases). CDR1 and CDR2 from the germline V gene are MGHRA and YSYEKL. The CDR3 sequence is 15 residues long. The V gene lost 3 bases and the J gene lost 1 base, with 12 bases spanning the gap. The CDR3 bases are TGCGCCAGCAGCCATCCCGTAGGGGGGAACACTGAAGCTTTCTTT. Its translation: CASSHPVGGNTEAFF.

The rearrangement uses TRBV6-6 and TRBJ2-5; D call uncertain. Germline V CDR1 and CDR2: MNHNY, SVGAGI (reference sequence). Trimming took 3 bases from V and 2 from J, leaving 10 bases between them. This CDR3 comprises 14 residues. The CDR3 region has the DNA TGTGCCAGCAGTTATCGACACCTACAAGAGACCCAGTACTTC. Its translation is CASSYRHLQETQYF.

V usage is TRBV27 and J usage is TRBJ1-2, with 8 bases aligning to TRBD1. J gave up 8 bases and V 0 bases, and 11 bases lay outside the gene matches. CDR1 and CDR2 (germline): MNHEY, SMNVEV (reference sequence). This CDR3 is built from 16 residues. The CDR3 reads CASSLSQGQGARGYTF. Here the CDR3 DNA reads TGTGCCAGCAGTTTATCCCAGGGGCAGGGGGCGAGGGGCTACACCTTC.

The rearrangement uses TRBV7-2 and TRBJ2-2; 8 positions agree with TRBD1. This CDR3 contains 16 residues. Germline lookup yields CDR1 SGHTA and CDR2 FQGNSA. V lost 4 bases to trimming and J lost 0 bases; unmatched junction nucleotides: 4. The chain's CDR3 is CASSSRQGSNTGELFF. As DNA, the CDR3 is TGTGCCAGCAGCTCCCGACAGGGGTCGAACACCGGGGAGCTGTTTTTT.

The chain employs TRBV28 and TRBJ1-2; unclear D gene. Germline CDR1 and CDR2: MDHEN and SYDVKM. CDR3 size: 13 residues. Trimming removed 1 base at V and 4 bases at J, with 7 bases between. Written as DNA, the CDR3 is TGTGCCAGCAGTTTATCGGGTGGCTATGGCTACACCTTC. Amino acids: CASSLSGGYGYTF.

The chain links TRBV6-1 to TRBJ1-2; the D is unclear. Trimming pared 1 base from V and 7 bases from J, leaving 16 bases between. This CDR3 comprises 15 residues. Germline CDR1 and CDR2: MNHNS and SASEGT. The CDR3 DNA is TGTGCCAGCAGTGAAGGGGCCCTTAGGGAGAGTGGCTACACCTTC. Protein: CASSEGALRESGYTF.

The chain carries TRBV9 and TRBJ1-1; D gene ambiguous. The CDR3 has 13 amino acids. Trimming left V 0 bases short and J 0 bases short, with 3 bases between. Germline assignment: CDR1 SGDLS and CDR2 YYNGEE. CDR3 loop: CASSVALNTEAFF. The CDR3 DNA sequence: TGTGCCAGCAGCGTAGCCTTGAACACTGAAGCTTTCTTT.

V is TRBV5-6 and J is TRBJ1-6, with 8 positions matching TRBD1. V shed 2 bases, J shed 11 bases, and the junction held 3 bases outside the gene matches. Germline V gives CDR1 SGHDT, CDR2 YYEEEE. This CDR3 region has 13 residues. The CDR3 sequence is CASSFRTGTPLHF. The CDR3 nucleotides read TGTGCCAGCAGCTTCCGGACAGGGACACCCCTCCACTTT.

V is TRBV5-1 and J is TRBJ1-1, with 9 bases that match TRBD1. Germline values: CDR1 SGHRS, CDR2 YFSETQ. J was trimmed by 4 bases and V by 4 bases; bases with no gene match: 11. The CDR3 sequence is 16 residues long. The CDR3 region is CASSTRQGERSTEAFF. CDR3 nucleotide sequence: TGCGCCAGCAGCACTCGACAGGGGGAAAGGTCCACTGAAGCTTTCTTT.